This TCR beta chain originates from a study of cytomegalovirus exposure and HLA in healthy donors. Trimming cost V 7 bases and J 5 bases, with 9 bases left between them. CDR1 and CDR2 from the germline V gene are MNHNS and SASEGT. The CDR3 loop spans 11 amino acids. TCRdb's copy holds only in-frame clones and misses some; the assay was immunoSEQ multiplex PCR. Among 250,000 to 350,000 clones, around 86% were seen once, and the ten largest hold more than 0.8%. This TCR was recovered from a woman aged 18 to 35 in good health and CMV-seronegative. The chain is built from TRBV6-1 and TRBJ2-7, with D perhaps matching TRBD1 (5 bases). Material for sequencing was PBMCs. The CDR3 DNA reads TGTGCCAGCACGGACATCAACGAGCAGTACTTC. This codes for CASTDINEQYF.